These 29 T cell receptor beta chains were sequenced from one sample in a study of identical twins. From the 5' RACE reads, TCRdb called clonotypes with MiXCR, one entry per CDR3 protein. The top ten hold 7.5% to 9.5% of the sample, which has 350,000 or so distinct CDR3 sequences, about 9% seen once. The sequencing sample was made of naive T cells sorted from blood. The source of these receptors is a woman aged 50 to 65 in good health.

The sample holds a few counts of this clonotype. V gene TRBV5-1 combines with J gene TRBJ2-7, with D unclear. Trimming took 0 bases from V and 1 from J, leaving 11 bases between them. The CDR3 sequence is 15 residues long. Per the germline V gene, CDR1 is SGHRS and CDR2 is YFSETQ. The CDR3 loop reads CASSLAPLGSYEQYV. The CDR3 DNA is TGCGCCAGCAGCTTGGCGCCCCTTGGGTCCTACGAGCAGTACGTC.

This clonotype was counted ten times or more. The genes are TRBV5-1 and TRBJ2-3; 9 bases agree with TRBD1. J lost 4 bases, V lost 4 bases, and 10 bases had no gene match. This CDR3 has 16 residues. The germline CDR1 and CDR2 sequences are SGHRS and YFSETQ. CDR3 sequence reads: CASSEDRGRLADTQYF. The DNA for the CDR3 is TGCGCCAGCAGCGAGGACAGGGGACGGTTGGCAGATACGCAGTATTTT.

This clonotype was seen a handful of times. The chain has TRBV27 and TRBJ2-3; TRBD2 matches at 8 bases. Germline lookup yields CDR1 MNHEY and CDR2 SMNVEV (reference sequence). CDR3 length: 14 amino acids. J was trimmed by 6 bases and V by 6 bases; bases with no gene match: 8. The CDR3 reads CASRFIGRADTQYF. Here the CDR3 DNA reads TGTGCCAGCAGGTTTATCGGGAGGGCGGATACGCAGTATTTT.

This chain joins TRBV6-5 and TRBJ2-5; 9 bases map to TRBD2. Germline CDR1 MNHEY, CDR2 SVGAGI. The CDR3 extends over 17 amino acids. The V gene end was trimmed by 5 bases and the J gene end by 9 bases; junction bases not matched to a gene: 19. CDR3: CASSATEIAGATAAQYF. CDR3 nucleotide sequence: TGTGCCAGCAGTGCAACCGAGATAGCGGGAGCGACGGCGGCCCAGTACTTC.

This clonotype was observed a handful of times. This CDR3 is CATSRGGQGRTDTQYF. The CDR3 DNA reads as TGTGCCACCAGCAGAGGAGGGCAGGGCCGCACAGATACGCAGTATTTT. V usage is TRBV15 and J usage is TRBJ2-3; D may correspond to TRBD1 or TRBD2 (5 bases each). The V gene's germline CDR1 is LNHNV and CDR2 YYDKDF (reference sequence). CDR3 length: 16 amino acids. The germline V and J ends were trimmed by 1 base and 1 base, with 12 bases remaining between them.

This CDR3 reads CASSLGRLDQPQHF. CDR3 nucleotides: TGTGCCAGCAGTTTGGGGCGGTTAGATCAGCCCCAGCATTTT. The rearrangement uses TRBV27 and TRBJ1-5, with D possibly TRBD1 on 5 matching bases. The CDR3 loop spans 14 amino acids. Germline assignment: CDR1 MNHEY and CDR2 SMNVEV (reference sequence). The V end was cut by 3 bases, the J end by 5 bases, with 11 bases between.

This clonotype was picked up many times. V is TRBV20-1 and J is TRBJ2-1; 7 bases map to TRBD2. Losses at the gene ends were 3 bases for V and 7 bases for J; bases not matched to a gene: 3. Germline CDR1 and CDR2: DFQATT and SNEGSKA (reference sequence). This CDR3 has 12 amino acids. The CDR3 region has the DNA TGCAGTGCTAGTCGGCGGGAGAATGAGCAGTTCTTC. Protein product: CSASRRENEQFF.

The table lists this clonotype with many counts. This chain connects TRBV27 to TRBJ2-7; 15 nucleotides align to TRBD2. Germline V lookup: CDR1 MNHEY, CDR2 SMNVEV (reference sequence). The ends lost 6 bases at V and 0 bases at J; junction bases unmatched: 6. The CDR3 extends over 17 amino acids. CDR3 amino acids: CASRPGLAGGYSYEQYF. The CDR3 DNA sequence: TGTGCCAGCAGGCCGGGACTAGCGGGAGGCTACTCCTACGAGCAGTACTTC.

This rearrangement joins TRBV7-9 to TRBJ2-1; the match to TRBD2 covers 15 bases. In germline, CDR1 is SEHNR, CDR2 FQNEAQ (reference sequence). This CDR3 is built from 19 residues. V shed 5 bases, J shed 0 bases, and the junction held 8 bases outside the gene matches. CDR3 nucleotides: TGTGCCAGCAGCCTGGGACTAGCGGGAGGAAGGAGCTCCTACAATGAGCAGTTCTTC. Translated: CASSLGLAGGRSSYNEQFF.

The rearrangement joins TRBV7-9 to TRBJ1-6, with D hard to call. V was cut by 1 base and J by 9 bases, with 16 bases left in between. The V gene's germline CDR1 is SEHNR and CDR2 FQNEAQ (reference sequence). The length of the CDR3 is 16 residues. CDR3 amino acids: CASSLVRTGQGSPLHF. CDR3 in DNA: TGTGCCAGCAGCTTAGTAAGGACCGGTCAAGGTTCACCCCTCCACTTT.

The rearrangement joins TRBV19 to TRBJ2-7; D is uncertain. CDR1 is LNHDA and CDR2 is SQIVND in the germline V gene (reference sequence). Trimming took off 0 bases at V and 6 bases at J, with 21 bases between the two ends. This CDR3 is 17 amino acids long. DNA of the CDR3: TGTGCCAGTAGTATAGATCTGGAACTTCTGATTTTGGGCGAGCAGTACTTC. This sequence encodes CASSIDLELLILGEQYF.

This clonotype was observed a few times. V usage is TRBV5-6 and J usage is TRBJ2-7; tentative D call: TRBD2 (5 bases). The CDR3 covers 14 residues. V dropped 0 bases and J dropped 4 bases, with 11 bases sitting between them. Germline V CDR1 and CDR2: SGHDT, YYEEEE. CDR3 protein: CASSLARTRYEQYV. The CDR3, as DNA: TGTGCCAGCAGCTTGGCCAGGACTCGGTACGAGCAGTACGTC.

This clonotype appeared many times. The chain couples TRBV10-3 to TRBJ2-1, with D perhaps assigned TRBD1 or TRBD2 (6 bases each). Germline lookup yields CDR1 ENHRY and CDR2 SYGVKD. This CDR3 has 18 amino acids. Trimming left V 2 bases short and J 0 bases short, with 17 bases between. CDR3 sequence (DNA): TGTGCCATCAGTGAGAGGGGCGGGACACAGAGCTCCTACAATGAGCAGTTCTTC. This encodes CAISERGGTQSSYNEQFF.

The chain joins TRBV5-5 to TRBJ2-1, with D uncertain. From germline, CDR1 is SGHKS and CDR2 YYEKEE (reference sequence). Trimming stripped 3 bases from V and 9 bases from J, with 16 bases between. The CDR3 loop spans 14 amino acids. CDR3: CASSCEIAPPEQFF. The CDR3 nucleotides are TGTGCCAGCAGCTGTGAAATAGCACCCCCTGAGCAGTTCTTC.

This chain connects TRBV14 to TRBJ2-6; TRBD1 matches at 11 bases. With 5 bases clipped from V and 0 bases from J, the junction kept 12 bases outside the gene matches. This CDR3 is 20 amino acids long. Germline values: CDR1 SGHDN, CDR2 FVKESK. The DNA of the CDR3 is TGTGCCAGCAGCGGACCTTGGGACAGGGGGTTACCCTCTGGGGCCAACGTCCTGACTTTC. As protein: CASSGPWDRGLPSGANVLTF.

The V call is TRBV5-1, the J call TRBJ2-2, with D hard to call. The CDR3 consists of 14 residues. V lost 4 bases and J lost 4, with 11 bases in between. Germline V gene lookup returns CDR1 SGHRS and CDR2 YFSETQ. The chain's CDR3 is CASSTLQPTGELFF. CDR3 nucleotide sequence: TGCGCCAGCAGCACGCTACAACCCACCGGGGAGCTGTTTTTT.

This clonotype was counted ten times or more. The J gene is TRBJ2-1, the V gene TRBV20-1, with 9 bases matching TRBD2. The CDR3 has 16 residues. After removal of 5 bases from V and 5 bases from J, the junction contained 13 bases not matched to a gene. CDR1 is DFQATT, CDR2 SNEGSKA, per germline (reference sequence). CDR3 coding DNA: TGCAGTGCTCCAAAACTAGAGGGACTAGCAGACAATGAGCAGTTCTTC. This encodes CSAPKLEGLADNEQFF.

This clonotype came up a few times. The V gene is TRBV29-1, the J gene TRBJ2-1; D gene unclear. Trimming shortened V by 0 bases and J by 10 bases, and 13 bases separated the two germline ends. The CDR3 covers 13 residues. Germline CDR1 SQVTM, CDR2 ANQGSEA. CDR3 sequence reads: CSVEEDGWTEQFF. DNA of the CDR3: TGCAGCGTTGAAGAAGACGGTTGGACCGAGCAGTTCTTC.

This clonotype was seen only once. This sequence joins TRBV3-1 and TRBJ2-3, with unresolved D. This CDR3 contains 16 residues. Germline-derived CDR1 and CDR2 are LGHDT and YNNKEL (reference sequence). Trimming removed 0 bases at V and 3 bases at J, with 13 bases between. CDR3 in amino acids: CASSQEGLSLTDTQYF. CDR3 bases: TGTGCCAGCAGCCAAGAAGGGCTGAGTCTTACAGATACGCAGTATTTT.

This clonotype was counted many times. The chain uses TRBV7-9 and TRBJ2-2; D may be TRBD1 (6 bases). V gave up 6 bases and J gave up 4 bases, with 18 bases separating them. The length of the CDR3 is 16 residues. Germline V gene lookup returns CDR1 SEHNR and CDR2 FQNEAQ (reference sequence). For the CDR3, the DNA is TGTGCCAGCAGGCACAAACAGGGTTTTTCCACCGGGGAGCTGTTTTTT. The encoded protein is CASRHKQGFSTGELFF.

This clonotype was picked up one time. J is TRBJ2-3 and V is TRBV27, with no clear D. V was cut by 4 bases and J by 6 bases, with 14 bases left in between. The CDR3 covers 14 residues. CDR1 and CDR2 from the germline V gene are MNHEY and SMNVEV (reference sequence). The CDR3 nucleotides read TGTGCCAGCAGTTCGTATGTGGCAGATGATACGCAGTATTTT. The encoded protein is CASSSYVADDTQYF.

The sample holds a few counts of this clonotype. V is TRBV9 and J is TRBJ2-5, with D perhaps matching TRBD1 or TRBD2 (5 bases each). The CDR3 consists of 17 residues. Between the trimmed V and J ends, which lost 4 bases and 5 bases, there was a span of 24 bases. The germline gives CDR1 SGDLS, CDR2 YYNGEE. CDR3 bases: TGTGCCAGCAGCCCAGGGACGGACTCCGGTGGTGGTGAGACCCAGTACTTC. Translating it yields CASSPGTDSGGGETQYF.

This sequence joins TRBV5-1 and TRBJ1-4; a weak D match, TRBD1 (6 bases). V lost 2 bases and J lost 5, with 13 bases in between. The CDR3 has 15 amino acids. Germline-derived CDR1 and CDR2 are SGHRS and YFSETQ. The CDR3 bases are TGCGCCAGCAGCTTAACAGGGCCACAAAATGAAAAACTGTTTTTT. Amino acids: CASSLTGPQNEKLFF.

The V gene is TRBV5-1, the J gene TRBJ2-5, with a possible D match to TRBD1 (6 bases). This CDR3 has 15 residues. Germline CDR1 and CDR2: SGHRS and YFSETQ. Deletions cut 5 bases from V and 2 bases from J, with 16 bases between. The CDR3 here is CASSRNTGPQETQYF. CDR3 bases: TGCGCCAGCAGTCGAAACACAGGGCCGCAAGAGACCCAGTACTTC.

The sample holds a few counts of this clonotype. This chain connects TRBV11-3 to TRBJ1-2; D gene unclear. The CDR3 covers 13 residues. Trimming took 8 bases from V and 8 from J, leaving 18 bases between them. Germline values: CDR1 SGHNT, CDR2 YENEEA. The CDR3 protein is CASSAGVLPGYTF. The CDR3 DNA reads TGTGCCAGCTCCGCCGGGGTCCTTCCAGGCTACACCTTC.

This clonotype was seen only a few times. V gene TRBV4-1 combines with J gene TRBJ2-2; D may be TRBD2 (5 bases). Germline V gives CDR1 MGHRA, CDR2 YSYEKL. There are 16 residues in the CDR3. The V gene lost 0 bases and the J gene lost 4 bases, with 12 bases spanning the gap. CDR3 sequence: CASSQEEGRGTGELFF. Here the CDR3 DNA reads TGCGCCAGCAGCCAAGAAGAGGGCAGAGGCACCGGGGAGCTGTTTTTT.

The chain combines TRBV6-5 with TRBJ2-5; TRBD1 or TRBD2 may be the D gene (5 bases each). The CDR3 covers 13 residues. Between the trimmed V and J ends, which lost 7 bases and 0 bases, there was a span of 9 bases. Germline CDR1 MNHEY, CDR2 SVGAGI. In nucleotides, the CDR3 is TGTGCCAGCACGAGGGACCACCAAGAGACCCAGTACTTC. It yields the protein CASTRDHQETQYF.

The chain uses TRBV2 and TRBJ2-3; TRBD2 is a possible D gene (7 bases). The V end was cut by 8 bases, the J end by 4 bases, with 16 bases between. CDR3 length: 14 amino acids. In germline, CDR1 is SNHLY, CDR2 FYNNEI. CDR3 sequence: CASLRGGAPDTQYF. CDR3 in DNA: TGTGCCAGCCTGAGGGGGGGGGCCCCAGATACGCAGTATTTT.

This clonotype turned up a few times. The chain carries TRBV20-1 and TRBJ2-5; 10 bases align to TRBD2. The CDR3 is made up of 15 amino acids. CDR1 DFQATT and CDR2 SNEGSKA come from the germline V gene (reference sequence). The J segment lost 4 bases and the V segment lost 3 bases, leaving 8 bases of the junction unmatched. The CDR3 protein is CSASHGLAGGETQYF. In nucleotides, the CDR3 is TGCAGTGCTAGCCACGGGTTAGCGGGAGGAGAGACCCAGTACTTC.